This TCR beta chain was found in a study of T cells in Graves' hyperthyroidism and ophthalmopathy. General study points: The blood repertoire included most of the expanded thyroid clonotypes above 0.001.

There were TCR beta CDR3 regions amplified from RNA transcripts. The TCR CDR3 first-round RT-PCR relied on the HTBI primer set. TCRdb reprocessed the multiplex PCR reads with MiXCR, giving one entry per CDR3 protein. Altogether some 490,000 distinct CDR3 sequences are present, around a fifth being singletons, with the ten largest covering about 49%. About this clonotype itself: What it binds is unknown.

The PBMCs had their origin in 10 ml of fresh peripheral blood. V dropped 6 bases and J dropped 9; count of bases not matched to a gene: 16. Per germline, CDR1 SGHVS and CDR2 FQNEAQ. The CDR3 runs to 17 residues. This chain joins TRBV7-8 and TRBJ1-6, with 8 bases matching TRBD1. Sequences were obtained from blood. The receptor comes from a woman in her seventies with Graves' ophthalmopathy. The CDR3 protein is CASSQLVPGGVGSPLHF. CDR3 sequence (DNA): TGTGCCAGCAGTCAATTAGTGCCAGGGGGCGTAGGTTCACCCCTCCACTTT. Full variable domain (remainder filled in from reference TRBV7-8 and TRBJ1-6): GAGVSQSPRYKVAKRGQDVALRCDPISGHVSLFWYQQALGQGPEFLTYFQNEAQLDKSGLPSDRFFAERPEGSVSTLKIQRTQQEDSAVYLCASSQLVPGGVGSPLHFGNGTRLTVT.